These 20 T cell receptor beta chains originate from one sample sequenced in a study of regulatory T cells in long-lasting Graves disease. According to the study, TCR beta libraries were built with iRepertoire HTBI primers and CDR3-region Arm-PCR. TCRdb reprocessed the multiplex PCR reads via MiXCR and lists one record per CDR3 protein. The table records 400,000 to 450,000 distinct CDR3 sequences, over 15% of them present only once. Regarding time point: newly diagnosed GD, antithyroid drugs for less than 3 months. Preparation of the TCR library used RNA extracted from PBMCs. This same sample was also part of a study on T cells in Graves' hyperthyroidism and ophthalmopathy.

The source was peripheral blood mononuclear cells (PBMCs), collected at new diagnosis, from a patient treated with antithyroid drugs. These receptors all stem from a woman in her twenties or thirties with Graves disease.

This clonotype was seen repeatedly, ten times or more. The V call is TRBV29-1, the J call TRBJ2-7, with 7 positions matching TRBD1. Trimming took 4 bases from V and 2 from J; bases not matched to a gene: 8. The CDR3 runs 14 residues. The germline gives CDR1 SQVTM, CDR2 ANQGSEA. The CDR3 DNA reads as TGCAGCGTTGGGGACAGTACCGAGACCTACGAGCAGTACTTC. Translation gives CSVGDSTETYEQYF.

The V call is TRBV29-1, the J call TRBJ1-2; possibly TRBD1 for D (6 bases). Looked up from germline, CDR1 is SQVTM and CDR2 is ANQGSEA. This CDR3 contains 13 residues. Deletions cut 2 bases from V and 0 bases from J, with 7 bases between. This CDR3 reads CSVETGSNYGYTF. DNA of the CDR3: TGCAGCGTTGAAACAGGGTCTAACTATGGCTACACCTTC.

In its sample, this clonotype was seen many times. The rearrangement links TRBV18 to TRBJ1-2; D possibly corresponds to TRBD1 (5 bases). CDR1 and CDR2 (germline): KGHSH, LQKENI. This CDR3 comprises 18 residues. V lost 1 base and J 3 bases, leaving 21 bases between the germline ends. The CDR3 sequence is CASSPQGLDVTTYYGYTF. DNA for the CDR3: TGTGCCAGCTCACCACAGGGACTAGACGTCACTACGTACTATGGCTACACCTTC.

This clonotype was seen only a few times. The conserved final phenylalanine or tryptophan is absent from the CDR3, which likely points to a read error. This chain connects TRBV11-2 to TRBJ1-1, with D perhaps matching TRBD1 (6 bases). V shed 3 bases and J shed 4 bases, with 15 bases lying between them. The V gene's germline CDR1 is SGHAT and CDR2 FQNNGV. The CDR3 length is 15 residues. CDR3 region: CASSLRGGGFTEAFL. CDR3 coding DNA: TGTGCCAGCAGCTTGAGAGGGGGGGGATTCACTGAAGCTTTCCTT.

This clonotype was seen at least ten times. The V and J genes are TRBV29-1 and TRBJ1-1; D remains ambiguous. Trimming cost V 8 bases and J 4 bases, with 5 bases left between them. The CDR3 is 9 residues long. Per germline, CDR1 SQVTM and CDR2 ANQGSEA. The CDR3 region has the DNA TGCAGCACGGGCACTGAAGCTTTCTTT. As protein: CSTGTEAFF.

About this clonotype: This sequence may be a read error, since a much larger clone differs from it by one base. The chain carries TRBV29-1 and TRBJ2-7; D may be TRBD2 (6 bases). This CDR3 is built from 13 residues. Between the trimmed V and J ends, which lost 5 bases and 7 bases, there was a span of 18 bases. Per germline, CDR1 SQVTM and CDR2 ANQGSEA. The CDR3 loop reads CSVIGSSKHEQYF. The DNA of the CDR3 is TGCAGCGTTATCGGGAGTAGTAAGCATGAGCAGTACTTC.

This clonotype has ten or more counts. J is TRBJ2-7 and V is TRBV28, with D perhaps being TRBD1 or TRBD2 (5 bases each). Germline CDR1 MDHEN, CDR2 SYDVKM. V lost 7 bases and J 4 bases, leaving 17 bases between the germline ends. The CDR3 extends over 14 amino acids. Here the CDR3 DNA reads TGTGCCAGCAACCGAGTGGGGGTTTTTTACGAGCAGTACTTC. Translation: CASNRVGVFYEQYF.

This clonotype showed up many times. This chain connects TRBV18 to TRBJ1-2; 7 positions match TRBD1. After removal of 5 bases from V and 4 bases from J, the junction contained 4 bases not matched to a gene. The CDR3 runs to 13 residues. Germline V gene sequence: CDR1 KGHSH, CDR2 LQKENI. In nucleotides, the CDR3 is TGTGCCAGCTCAGGGGGACAGATCTATGGCTACACCTTC. This sequence encodes CASSGGQIYGYTF.

This clonotype was counted a few times. V and J are TRBV24-1 and TRBJ2-5, with D hard to call. The CDR3 loop spans 13 amino acids. V was trimmed by 0 bases and J by 5 bases, leaving 6 bases between them. CDR1 is KGHDR and CDR2 is SFDVKD in the germline V gene. CDR3 protein: CATSDLPGETQYF. For the CDR3, the DNA is TGTGCCACCAGTGATTTGCCCGGGGAGACCCAGTACTTC.

The chain is built from TRBV19 and TRBJ1-5, with TRBD1 identical over 8 bases. Germline lookup yields CDR1 LNHDA and CDR2 SQIVND (reference sequence). This CDR3 is 16 amino acids long. The junction had 11 bases not matched to a gene; V was cut back by 10 bases and J by 0 bases. DNA for the CDR3: TGTGCCACGTCAGGGGGGACAGGTTATAGCAATCAGCCCCAGCATTTT. Its protein product is CATSGGTGYSNQPQHF.

Worth noting for this clonotype: A far larger clone differs by one base, so this is likely a read error. The chain is built from TRBV27 and TRBJ2-1, with TRBD2 identical over 9 bases. V gave up 10 bases and J gave up 10 bases; unmatched junction bases: 14. The CDR3 is 14 amino acids. Germline V lookup: CDR1 MNHEY, CDR2 SMNVEV (reference sequence). CDR3 sequence: CATGLAGRMNEQFF. For the CDR3, the DNA is TGTGCCACCGGCCTAGCGGGAAGGATGAACGAGCAGTTCTTC.

Only a few counts were recorded for this clonotype. The rearrangement links TRBV19 to TRBJ1-4, with a weak D call TRBD1 (6 bases). The V and J ends lost 5 bases and 7 bases respectively, with 14 bases between them. Germline CDR1 and CDR2: LNHDA and SQIVND (reference sequence). This CDR3 is built from 14 residues. CDR3 protein: CASSATGKGEKLFF. As DNA, the CDR3 is TGTGCCAGTAGTGCGACAGGAAAGGGTGAAAAACTGTTTTTT.

V usage is TRBV12-3 or TRBV12-4 and J usage is TRBJ1-5, with 8 nucleotides matching TRBD1. Losses at the gene ends were 4 bases for V and 1 base for J; bases not matched to a gene: 6. The CDR3 has 16 residues. The CDR3 loop is CASSSAGGASNQPQHF. Written as DNA, the CDR3 is TGTGCCAGCAGTTCCGCAGGGGGCGCGAGCAATCAGCCCCAGCATTTT.

This clonotype came up many times. The chain employs TRBV27 and TRBJ1-1; D is perhaps TRBD1 (5 bases). This CDR3 has 14 amino acids. V was trimmed by 4 bases and J by 1 base, leaving 10 bases between them. In germline, CDR1 is MNHEY, CDR2 SMNVEV (reference sequence). In DNA form, the CDR3 reads TGTGCCAGCAGTTCGGGACTCAGGAACACTGAAGCTTTCTTT. Translated: CASSSGLRNTEAFF.

Many counts were recorded for this clonotype. The chain combines TRBV2 with TRBJ2-7; perhaps TRBD2 as D (6 bases). Per the germline V gene, CDR1 is SNHLY and CDR2 is FYNNEI. V was clipped by 6 bases and J by 4 bases, with 19 bases between them. The CDR3 spans 15 residues. The CDR3 loop reads CASRLGTGGSYEQYF. The CDR3 DNA sequence: TGTGCCAGCAGACTAGGGACTGGAGGATCGTACGAGCAGTACTTC. The variable domain in full, completed from reference TRBV2 and TRBJ2-7, reads EPEVTQTPSHQVTQMGQEVILRCVPISNHLYFYWYRQILGQKVEFLVSFYNNEISEKSEIFDDQFSVERPDGSNFTLKIRSTKLEDSAMYFCASRLGTGGSYEQYFGPGTRLTVT.

Ten or more counts support this clonotype. This chain links TRBV28 with TRBJ1-3; D remains ambiguous. Deletions cut 10 bases from V and 3 bases from J, with 13 bases between. Germline V gene lookup returns CDR1 MDHEN and CDR2 SYDVKM. The CDR3 has 13 amino acids. The CDR3 DNA is TGTGCCACCTCCCGGTCCGGTGGAAACACCATATATTTT. This translates into CATSRSGGNTIYF.

This clonotype has at least ten counts. The chain is built from TRBV6-1 and TRBJ2-7, with TRBD2 identical over 11 bases. With V trimmed by 6 bases and J by 2 bases, 3 bases remained unmatched. The germline CDR1 and CDR2 sequences are MNHNS and SASEGT. The CDR3 spans 14 residues. This CDR3 reads CASRWGLAAYEQYF. CDR3 DNA: TGTGCCAGCAGGTGGGGACTAGCGGCCTACGAGCAGTACTTC.

This clonotype has at least ten counts. The chain carries TRBV2 and TRBJ1-2; maybe TRBD1 (5 bases). Between the trimmed V and J ends, which lost 8 bases and 3 bases, there was a span of 13 bases. Germline V CDR1 and CDR2: SNHLY, FYNNEI. CDR3 size: 13 residues. The CDR3 protein is CASGAGLHYGYTF. CDR3 nucleotide sequence: TGTGCCAGCGGGGCCGGGCTACACTATGGCTACACCTTC.

Note on this clonotype: A much larger clone lies one base from this, so it may be a read error. The rearrangement joins TRBV27 to TRBJ1-1; D gene unclear. The CDR3 is 14 residues long. Trimming removed 7 bases at V and 1 base at J, with 13 bases between. The germline V gene has CDR1 MNHEY and CDR2 SMNVEV (reference sequence). This chain's CDR3 is CASIRVGGNTEAFF. The CDR3 DNA reads as TGTGCCAGCATCCGGGTGGGAGGGAACACTGAAGCTTTCTTT.

The chain recombines TRBV29-1 with TRBJ2-1, with 14 bases that match TRBD2. Losses at the gene ends were 6 bases for V and 16 bases for J; bases not matched to a gene: 11. The CDR3 contains 13 residues. CDR1 SQVTM and CDR2 ANQGSEA come from the germline V gene. The CDR3: CSVDTGTSGSCFF. The CDR3 DNA reads as TGCAGCGTGGATACCGGGACTAGCGGGAGTTGCTTCTTC.